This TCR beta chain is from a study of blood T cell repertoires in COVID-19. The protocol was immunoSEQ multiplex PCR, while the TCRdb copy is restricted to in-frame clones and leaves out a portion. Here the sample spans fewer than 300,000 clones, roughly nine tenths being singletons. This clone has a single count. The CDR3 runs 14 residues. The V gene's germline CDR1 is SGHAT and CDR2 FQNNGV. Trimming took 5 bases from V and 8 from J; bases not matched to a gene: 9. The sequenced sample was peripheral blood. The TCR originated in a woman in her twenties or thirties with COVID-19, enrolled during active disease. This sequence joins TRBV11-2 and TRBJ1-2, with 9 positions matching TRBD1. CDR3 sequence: CASSQTGTGLGYTF. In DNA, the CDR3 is TGTGCCAGCAGCCAAACTGGGACAGGGTTAGGCTACACCTTC.